This T cell receptor (beta chain) appears in the sequencing data of a study of T cells in Graves' hyperthyroidism and ophthalmopathy. After removal of 1 base from V and 1 base from J, the junction contained 8 bases not matched to a gene. Germline V gene sequence: CDR1 LGHDT, CDR2 YNNKEL (reference sequence). This CDR3 spans 17 amino acids. Amplification targeted TCR beta CDR3 regions from RNA transcripts. When the TCR CDR3 underwent first-round RT-PCR, the HTBI primer set was used. In TCRdb, the multiplex PCR reads were re-called with MiXCR into one record per CDR3 protein. The sample contains about 640,000 distinct CDR3 sequences, less than 25% of which appear only once.

The source material was blood. The genes are TRBV3-1 and TRBJ2-3, with TRBD1 matching over 7 bases. The origin of this receptor is a man aged 25-45 years with Graves' ophthalmopathy. This chain's CDR3 is CASSQAGRTGRTDTQYF. In nucleotides, the CDR3 is TGTGCCAGCAGCCAAGCCGGGCGGACAGGCCGCACAGATACGCAGTATTTT.